The following is a TCR beta chain sequence with its context. Its antigen remains unknown. Described time point: pre-sensitization, week 0. Treatment defined: therapeutic diphenylcyclopropenone sensitization with weekly scalp DPC. Drawing of blood took place ahead of applying each patch test. This sample stems from a study of human T cells and chemical hapten exposure. Findings and limits, study-wide: Because they had alopecia, donors may respond immunologically unlike healthy people.

TCRdb processed the RACE reads anew with MiXCR; each CDR3 protein has one entry. The table lists about 260,000 distinct CDR3 sequences, roughly 8.9% of them singletons. Germline V CDR1 and CDR2: SEHNR, FQNEAQ (reference sequence). Trimming cost V 1 base and J 2 bases, with 7 bases left between them. CDR3 size: 14 residues. Here the sequenced sample was whole blood, taken in connection with sensitization to the hapten diphenylcyclopropenone (DPC). The receptor's source is a woman between 35 and 50 years old with alopecia areata. Some clones in this sample may be carry-over from other donors' samples. The chain recombines TRBV7-9 with TRBJ2-3; D gene ambiguous. The CDR3 nucleotides read TGTGCCAGCAGCTTAGTTGTACTCACAGATACGCAGTATTTT. Encoded protein: CASSLVVLTDTQYF. The complete variable domain, with remaining parts taken from reference TRBV7-9 and TRBJ2-3, reads DTGVSQNPRHKITKRGQNVTFRCDPISEHNRLYWYRQTLGQGPEFLTYFQNEAQLEKSRLLSDRFSAERPKGSFSTLEIQRTEQGDSAMYLCASSLVVLTDTQYFGPGTRLTVL.